This TCR beta chain was sequenced for a study of cytomegalovirus exposure and HLA in healthy donors. Turning to the study itself: Among several hundred genotyped donors, 65% to 90% fell in the Caucasian-associated ancestry cluster.

Study-wide points: 87-base-pair reads could not separate some V segments, including TRBV6-2 and TRBV6-3. The study labeled roughly 160 TCR beta chains cytomegalovirus-associated. Reportedly, fewer N-insertions than the approximately 700-donor mean appeared in an Asian-associated ancestry cluster in a later analysis.

Germline loops: CDR1 SGHVS, CDR2 FQNEAQ. This CDR3 region has 15 residues. The V end lost 0 bases, the J end lost 13 bases, and 16 bases lay between the germline ends. Notes on this clone: Its antigen is not known.

The PCR contained 60 Vbeta and 13 Jbeta primers. Generated by immunoSEQ multiplex PCR, the TCRdb table keeps only in-frame clones and is missing some. The data show 150,000 or so clones, around 67% seen once. This chain connects TRBV7-8 to TRBJ1-6; maybe TRBD1 (5 bases). This TCR was sampled from a woman under 30 in good health and CMV-seronegative. Sequencing was done on a sample of PBMCs. CDR3: CASSLAVSARGPLHF. The CDR3 region has the DNA TGTGCCAGCAGCTTAGCGGTATCCGCGCGGGGGCCCCTCCACTTT.